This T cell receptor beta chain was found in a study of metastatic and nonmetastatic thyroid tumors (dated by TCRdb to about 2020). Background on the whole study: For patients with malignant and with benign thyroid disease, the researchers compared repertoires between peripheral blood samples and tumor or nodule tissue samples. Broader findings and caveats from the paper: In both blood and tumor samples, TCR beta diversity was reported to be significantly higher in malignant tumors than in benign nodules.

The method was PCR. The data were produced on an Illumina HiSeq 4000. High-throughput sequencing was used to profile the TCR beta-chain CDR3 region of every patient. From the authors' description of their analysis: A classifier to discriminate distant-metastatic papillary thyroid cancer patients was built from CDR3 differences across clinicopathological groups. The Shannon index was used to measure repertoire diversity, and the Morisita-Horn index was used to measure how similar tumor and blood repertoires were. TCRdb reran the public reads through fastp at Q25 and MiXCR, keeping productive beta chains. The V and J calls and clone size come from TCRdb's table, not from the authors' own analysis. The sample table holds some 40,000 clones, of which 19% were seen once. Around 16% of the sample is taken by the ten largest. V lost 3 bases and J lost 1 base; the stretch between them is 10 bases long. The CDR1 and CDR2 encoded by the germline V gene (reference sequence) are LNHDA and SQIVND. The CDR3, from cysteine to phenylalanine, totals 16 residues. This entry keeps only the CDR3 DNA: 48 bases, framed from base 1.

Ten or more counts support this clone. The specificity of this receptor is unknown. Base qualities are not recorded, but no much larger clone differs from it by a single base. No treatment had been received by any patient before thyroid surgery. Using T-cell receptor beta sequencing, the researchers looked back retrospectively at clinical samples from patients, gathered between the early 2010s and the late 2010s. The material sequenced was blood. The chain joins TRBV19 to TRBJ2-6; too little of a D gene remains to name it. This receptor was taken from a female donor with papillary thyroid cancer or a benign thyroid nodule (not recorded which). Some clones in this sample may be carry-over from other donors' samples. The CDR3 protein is CASSIMRMSGANVLTF. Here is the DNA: TGTGCCAGTAGTATCATGAGGATGTCTGGGGCCAACGTCCTGACTTTC.